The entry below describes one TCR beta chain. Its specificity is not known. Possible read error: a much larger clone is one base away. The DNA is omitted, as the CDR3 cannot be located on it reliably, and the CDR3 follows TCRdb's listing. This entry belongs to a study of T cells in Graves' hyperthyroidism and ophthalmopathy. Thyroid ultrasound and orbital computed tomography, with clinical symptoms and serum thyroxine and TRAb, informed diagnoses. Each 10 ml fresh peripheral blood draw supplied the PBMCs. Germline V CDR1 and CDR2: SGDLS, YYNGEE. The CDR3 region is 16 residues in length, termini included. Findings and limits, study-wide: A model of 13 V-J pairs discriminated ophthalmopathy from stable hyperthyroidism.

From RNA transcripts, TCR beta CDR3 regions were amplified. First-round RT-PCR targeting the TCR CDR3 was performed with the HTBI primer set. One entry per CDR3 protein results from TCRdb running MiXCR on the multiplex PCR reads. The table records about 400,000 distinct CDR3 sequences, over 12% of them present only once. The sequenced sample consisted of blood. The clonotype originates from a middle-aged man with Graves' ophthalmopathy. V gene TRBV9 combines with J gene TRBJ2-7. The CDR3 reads CASSVATGTSSYEQCF.